Presented here are 21 T cell receptor beta chains from one specimen sequenced in a study of T cells in Graves' hyperthyroidism and ophthalmopathy. RNA transcripts provided the source from which TCR beta CDR3 regions were amplified. The study used the HTBI primer set for a first-round RT-PCR of the TCR CDR3. Using its own MiXCR run on the multiplex PCR reads, TCRdb lists one record per CDR3 protein. The sample consists of more than 500,000 distinct CDR3 sequences, around 16% of them appearing once. The specimen sequenced was blood. These receptors were collected from a woman in her 30s with Graves' ophthalmopathy.

The chain joins TRBV7-9 to TRBJ2-1, with 11 bases identical to TRBD2. The CDR3 covers 17 residues. The ends lost 5 bases at V and 7 bases at J; junction bases unmatched: 13. Germline V gene sequence: CDR1 SEHNR, CDR2 FQNEAQ (reference sequence). This CDR3 is CASSPADVAGGPNEQFF. The CDR3 DNA reads as TGTGCCAGCAGCCCCGCCGATGTAGCGGGAGGGCCGAATGAGCAGTTCTTC.

About this clonotype: This likely reflects a read error, since a far larger clone is one base away. Here the CDR3 omits its conserved ending phenylalanine or tryptophan, so a read error is the likely source. The chain carries TRBV5-5 and TRBJ2-7; D uncertain. The CDR3 is 13 amino acids. Germline loops: CDR1 SGHKS, CDR2 YYEKEE (reference sequence). The V end was cut by 5 bases, the J end by 3 bases, with 12 bases between. The CDR3 loop is CASSLLGSYEQYL. DNA of the CDR3: TGTGCCAGCAGTTTATTAGGCAGCTACGAGCAGTACCTC.

The chain has TRBV5-6 and TRBJ2-7; D is possibly TRBD2 (5 bases). Germline assignment: CDR1 SGHDT and CDR2 YYEEEE. The CDR3 is 12 residues long. Deletions cut 3 bases from V and 3 bases from J, with 7 bases between. The CDR3 DNA sequence: TGTGCCAGCAGCTGGGGAGTCTACGAGCAGTACTTC. This gives the protein CASSWGVYEQYF.

This clonotype was counted between two and nine times. J is TRBJ1-2 and V is TRBV10-1, with TRBD1 identical over 11 bases. Trimming cost V 4 bases and J 5 bases; bases outside gene matches: 3. Germline loops: CDR1 WNHNN, CDR2 SYGVQD (reference sequence). The CDR3 is 14 residues long. The CDR3 here is CASSGWDRGYGYTF. Written as DNA, the CDR3 is TGCGCCAGCAGTGGATGGGACAGGGGGTATGGCTACACCTTC.

This sequence joins TRBV2 and TRBJ2-7; D gene uncertain. This CDR3 has 10 amino acids. CDR1 is SNHLY and CDR2 is FYNNEI in the germline V gene. V was clipped by 7 bases and J by 3 bases, with 4 bases between them. The CDR3, as DNA: TGTGCCAGCACCGTCTACGAGCAGTACTTC. Translation gives CASTVYEQYF.

The table lists this clonotype with many counts. CDR3 coding DNA: TGTGCCAGCAGTTTATTTCTGGGGACAGGGCAGGAGATCTTGGGCTACACCTTC. It yields the protein CASSLFLGTGQEILGYTF. The J gene is TRBJ1-2, the V gene TRBV28; 9 bases are shared with TRBD1. The CDR3 contains 18 residues. Germline V gene sequence: CDR1 MDHEN, CDR2 SYDVKM. Trimming cost V 1 base and J 8 bases; bases outside gene matches: 17.

This clonotype has ten or more counts. The chain employs TRBV5-1 and TRBJ2-7; D possibly matches TRBD1 or TRBD2 (5 bases each). Trimming pared 2 bases from V and 5 bases from J, leaving 23 bases between. This CDR3 spans 17 amino acids. Germline CDR1 and CDR2: SGHRS and YFSETQ. CDR3 protein: CASSLAVGVSAFHEQYF. In DNA form, the CDR3 reads TGCGCCAGCAGCTTAGCCGTGGGGGTTAGCGCGTTCCACGAGCAGTACTTC.

This clonotype turned up a few times. This chain uses TRBV7-2 with TRBJ2-4; TRBD2 matches at 9 bases. The CDR3 runs 18 residues. Losses at the gene ends were 0 bases for V and 0 bases for J; bases not matched to a gene: 6. Looked up from germline, CDR1 is SGHTA and CDR2 is FQGNSA. The CDR3 sequence is CASSLARLAALAKNIQYF. CDR3 in DNA: TGTGCCAGCAGCTTAGCGAGACTAGCGGCCTTAGCCAAAAACATTCAGTACTTC.

Ten or more counts support this clonotype. The V gene is TRBV28, the J gene TRBJ2-5; the D gene is possibly TRBD2 (5 bases). The V and J ends lost 7 bases and 5 bases respectively, with 14 bases between them. The CDR3 extends over 13 amino acids. The germline V gene has CDR1 MDHEN and CDR2 SYDVKM. CDR3 amino acids: CASTIRTGETQYF. CDR3 DNA sequence: TGTGCCAGCACAATCCGGACTGGGGAGACCCAGTACTTC.

The chain links TRBV5-6 to TRBJ2-2; 14 positions agree with TRBD2. This CDR3 region has 16 residues. J was trimmed by 6 bases and V by 4 bases; bases with no gene match: 5. Germline lookup yields CDR1 SGHDT and CDR2 YYEEEE. CDR3 in amino acids: CASSLGLAGGPGELFF. DNA of the CDR3: TGTGCCAGCAGCCTCGGACTAGCGGGAGGTCCCGGGGAGCTGTTTTTT.

This clonotype has at least ten counts. The chain has TRBV11-3 and TRBJ2-3; unclear D gene. The CDR3 runs 14 residues. CDR1 is SGHNT, CDR2 YENEEA, per germline. V lost 1 base and J 4 bases, leaving 9 bases between the germline ends. CDR3 DNA: TGTGCCAGCAGCTTAGTCTCCGATTCAGATACGCAGTATTTT. Translation gives CASSLVSDSDTQYF.

The gene calls are TRBV20-1 and TRBJ1-4, with unresolved D. The length of the CDR3 is 12 residues. The V gene lost 5 bases and the J gene lost 8 bases, with 12 bases spanning the gap. The germline gives CDR1 DFQATT, CDR2 SNEGSKA (reference sequence). DNA for the CDR3: TGCAGTGCTCCCCACGAGAGGGAAAAACTGTTTTTT. Protein product: CSAPHEREKLFF.

The CDR3 bases are TGTGCCAGCAGCTTGGGGGCTAGCGGGAGAATGGCAGATACGCAGTATTTT. This translates into CASSLGASGRMADTQYF. The rearrangement uses TRBV5-5 and TRBJ2-3; 10 bases are a match to TRBD2. The CDR3 extends over 17 amino acids. In germline, CDR1 is SGHKS, CDR2 YYEKEE (reference sequence). V lost 0 bases to trimming and J lost 4 bases; unmatched junction nucleotides: 8.

This clonotype occurred many times. V usage is TRBV12-3 or TRBV12-4 and J usage is TRBJ2-7; 7 bases map to TRBD1. V lost 7 bases, J lost 2 bases, and 8 bases stayed unmatched. The CDR3 runs to 14 residues. The CDR3 DNA is TGTGCCAGCAACAACAGGGGTTCAGCCTACGAGCAGTACTTC. Translation gives CASNNRGSAYEQYF.

This clonotype has more than one count but fewer than ten. This chain joins TRBV4-3 and TRBJ2-1; TRBD2 might be the D (6 bases). The ends were cut back, 1 base at V and 6 bases at J, with 25 bases in the middle. Germline V gene data show CDR1 as LGHNA and CDR2 as YSLEER. The length of the CDR3 is 19 residues. In DNA, the CDR3 is TGCGCCAGCAGCCAAGTCGGACTTTGGCGGGAATCATCTAGCAATGAGCAGTTCTTC. Residues: CASSQVGLWRESSSNEQFF.

There are a few counts of this clonotype. The chain recombines TRBV5-1 with TRBJ1-6; 7 bases map to TRBD1. Losses at the gene ends were 0 bases for V and 6 bases for J; bases not matched to a gene: 9. The CDR3 runs to 17 residues. Germline assignment: CDR1 SGHRS and CDR2 YFSETQ. The CDR3 sequence: CASSLALQGLGNSPLHF. In DNA form, the CDR3 reads TGCGCCAGCAGCTTGGCTTTACAGGGGCTCGGTAATTCACCCCTCCACTTT. Filled out from reference TRBV5-1 and TRBJ1-6, the complete variable domain reads KAGVTQTPRYLIKTRGQQVTLSCSPISGHRSVSWYQQTPGQGLQFLFEYFSETQRNKGNFPGRFSGRQFSNSRSEMNVSTLELGDSALYLCASSLALQGLGNSPLHFGNGTRLTVT.

Many counts were recorded for this clonotype. The gene calls are TRBV27 and TRBJ1-2; 10 bases agree with TRBD1. The length of the CDR3 is 14 residues. From germline, CDR1 is MNHEY and CDR2 SMNVEV (reference sequence). V trimming: 4 bases; J trimming: 8 bases; junction bases outside the gene matches: 7. The CDR3: CASSWDRGLKGYTF. In DNA, the CDR3 is TGTGCCAGCAGTTGGGACAGGGGTCTTAAAGGCTACACCTTC.

A note on this clonotype: The conserved final phenylalanine or tryptophan is absent from the CDR3, which likely points to a read error. The J gene is TRBJ2-7, the V gene TRBV25-1, with 7 positions matching TRBD2. Germline V lookup: CDR1 MGHDK, CDR2 SYGVNS. This CDR3 has 13 amino acids. After removal of 4 bases from V and 6 bases from J, the junction contained 6 bases not matched to a gene. The CDR3 coding sequence is TGTGCCAGCAGTGGATTGGGCGGGGGCGAGCAGTACATC. Its protein is CASSGLGGGEQYI.

Many counts were recorded for this clonotype. The chain joins TRBV3-1 to TRBJ2-5; D is possibly TRBD2 (5 bases). The CDR3 has 14 amino acids. The germline gives CDR1 LGHDT, CDR2 YNNKEL (reference sequence). The ends were cut back, 0 bases at V and 5 bases at J, with 10 bases in the middle. The DNA for the CDR3 is TGTGCCAGCAGCCAAGATCGGGTAGCGGAGACCCAGTACTTC. This sequence encodes CASSQDRVAETQYF.

This clonotype has only a few counts. The J gene is TRBJ2-7, the V gene TRBV20-1; D is ambiguous. The CDR3 spans 14 residues. V lost 2 bases and J 3 bases, leaving 14 bases between the germline ends. The germline CDR1 and CDR2 sequences are DFQATT and SNEGSKA (reference sequence). CDR3 region: CSARKGTQDYEQYF. The DNA of the CDR3 is TGCAGTGCTAGAAAGGGTACTCAGGACTACGAGCAGTACTTC.

The chain joins TRBV14 to TRBJ2-5; D remains ambiguous. Germline values: CDR1 SGHDN, CDR2 FVKESK. V lost 0 bases and J 9 bases, leaving 11 bases between the germline ends. This CDR3 spans 13 amino acids. CDR3 loop: CASSQDTRVSQYF. The DNA for the CDR3 is TGTGCCAGCAGCCAAGATACGAGAGTGTCCCAGTACTTC. The full variable domain, its missing parts supplied by reference TRBV14 and TRBJ2-5, is EAGVTQFPSHSVIEKGQTVTLRCDPISGHDNLYWYRRVMGKEIKFLLHFVKESKQDESGMPNNRFLAERTGGTYSTLKVQPAELEDSGVYFCASSQDTRVSQYFGPGTRLLVL.